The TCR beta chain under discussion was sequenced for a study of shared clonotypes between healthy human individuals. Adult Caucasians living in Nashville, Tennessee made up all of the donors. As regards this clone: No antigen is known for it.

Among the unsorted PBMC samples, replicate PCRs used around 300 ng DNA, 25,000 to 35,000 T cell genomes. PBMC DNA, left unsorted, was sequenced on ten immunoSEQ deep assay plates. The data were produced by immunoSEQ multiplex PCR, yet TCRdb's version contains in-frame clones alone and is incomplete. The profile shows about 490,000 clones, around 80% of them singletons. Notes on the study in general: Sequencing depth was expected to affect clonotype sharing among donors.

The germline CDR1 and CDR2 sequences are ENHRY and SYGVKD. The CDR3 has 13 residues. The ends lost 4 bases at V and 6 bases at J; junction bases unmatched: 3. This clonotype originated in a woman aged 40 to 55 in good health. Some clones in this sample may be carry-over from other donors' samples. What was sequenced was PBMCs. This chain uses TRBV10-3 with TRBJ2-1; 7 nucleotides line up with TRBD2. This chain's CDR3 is CAISGGGSNEQFF. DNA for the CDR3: TGTGCCATCAGTGGAGGCGGGAGCAATGAGCAGTTCTTC.